This T cell receptor (beta chain) was identified during a study of long-term antiretroviral therapy in people with HIV. Study context: It was about a decade before the 2015 immediate-ART recommendation that the earliest samples were taken.

Regarding this clone: What it binds is not known.

The length of the CDR3 is 15 residues. From germline, CDR1 is LNHNV and CDR2 YYDKDF (reference sequence). Trimming took off 0 bases at V and 2 bases at J, with 10 bases between the two ends. Per individual, the PBMC samples numbered at least one pre-ART and at least two post-ART. It was version v3.0 of the immunoSEQ assay that was run at survey level. Measured with immunoSEQ multiplex PCR; TCRdb has only the in-frame clones, and not every one. The sample has 31,000 or so clones; 90% to 97% are singletons. Notes on the study in general: Those clones which expanded before ART made up the dominant part of the repertoire at all time points.

The chain is built from TRBV15 and TRBJ1-1; TRBD1 is a possible D gene (5 bases). The source was unsorted PBMCs, collected approximately 6.6 years after starting antiretroviral therapy. This clonotype originated in a man aged 25-45 years with HIV. CDR3 sequence: CATSREGGYNTEAFF. In DNA, the CDR3 is TGTGCCACCAGCAGAGAGGGGGGTTATAACACTGAAGCTTTCTTT.